This TCR beta chain was recovered during a study of cytomegalovirus exposure and HLA in healthy donors. Study outcomes and limitations: Segments of the TCR beta V type were, in most cases, productive about 90% or about 30% of the time in an earlier analysis.

V lost 4 bases, J lost 5 bases, and 10 bases stayed unmatched. The CDR3 totals 15 residues. In germline, CDR1 is MNHEY, CDR2 SVGAGI. Comments on this clone: What it binds is unknown.

Primers for the PCR totalled 60 Vbeta and 13 Jbeta. Libraries were prepared by immunoSEQ multiplex PCR; TCRdb keeps only in-frame clonotypes and omits some of them. There are approximately 130,000 clones in the sample; 85% occur only once, and approximately 6.7% lies in the top ten. This TCR was recovered from a woman in her twenties or thirties in good health and CMV-seropositive. The sequenced material came from PBMCs. This rearrangement joins TRBV6-5 to TRBJ2-5; 7 nucleotides align to TRBD1. The chain's CDR3 is CASSSYTGVRETQYF. The CDR3 bases are TGTGCCAGCAGTTCCTATACAGGGGTGAGGGAGACCCAGTACTTC.